This T cell receptor beta chain was captured by sequencing in a study of shared clonotypes between healthy human individuals (dated by TCRdb to 2020 to 2021). For the study in its entirety: The cohort comprised a couple of women and a few men aged 18 to 49 years. For each donor, CD4 naive and CD4 memory were each given three plates, CD8 naive was given two plates, and CD8 memory was given one plate. Blood TCR repertoires of a handful of healthy adults were deeply sequenced to estimate repertoire size and the extent of clonotype sharing between individuals. Libraries were prepared and TCR repertoires were sequenced by different laboratories using diverse techniques, in order to increase sequencing depth and limit assay-specific biases. Per donor, leukapheresis produced somewhere between about 0.9 and 9 billion PBMCs.

Using the deep immunoSEQ assay, multiplex PCR amplified TCR CDR3 regions from genomic DNA. For each cell subset, the extracted genomic DNA was distributed evenly across all wells of several immunoSEQ 96-well plates, and each plate served as one replicate. For sorted subsets, each replicate PCR was loaded with approximately 0.2 ug genomic DNA, equivalent to 32,000 or so T cell genomes. The purified libraries were quantified using a Qubit 3.0 fluorometer, sized with a Bioanalyzer 2100, and then quantified again using the KAPA Library Quantification kit. A separate single-read 150-cycle Illumina NextSeq 550 flow cell was used to sequence each immunoSEQ 96-well plate. The study's processing was this. Because the immunoSEQ output held only junctional sequences and lacked quality scores, the filtering could not match the filtering applied to full-length reads. To assign V/J genes and CDR3, sequences were annotated against IMGT germline references using PyIR, a Python wrapper for IgBLAST v1.9. Reads were filtered out if the reads had weak V/J assignments (E-value above 1e-6), no CDR3, stop codons, out-of-frame junctions, or ambiguous translated residues. V3J clonotypes were defined as sequences sharing the same inferred V gene, J gene, and CDR3 amino acid sequence. To compute the percentage overlap between repertoires, the number of shared unique clonotypes was divided by the size of the smaller repertoire. Three approaches were used to assess repertoire richness: RTK rarefaction, the Chao1 estimator, and Recon v2.1 estimates of unobserved clonotypes. Generation probabilities for all TCRbeta clonotypes obtained by the gDNA method from a few donors were computed using OLGA. The table was pulled from immuneACCESS by TCRdb, which kept in-frame rearrangements only. Such tables lose some clones; where checked, under half of the loss comes from unresolved V genes, and the rest has no known cause. The V and J calls and the clone size are those of that table, but D and trimming were determined from the DNA. For this sample the table gives 1.5 million to 2.5 million clones, of which roughly 94% were detected only once. Jointly, the top ten make up 0.9% to 1.5% of the sample.

Worth noting for this clone: The antigen it binds to is not known. Base quality data are lacking; no much larger clone is found one base away.

What the work shows at the level of the full study, not this receptor alone: Because the study included a small number of donors, the genetic and exposure-history diversity represented was limited. Pairwise subsampling indicated that sequencing depth was expected to affect the degree of clonotype sharing among donors. Across a few donors, roughly 5.1% of naive CD4, around 3.3% of naive CD8, 2% to 2.5% of memory CD4, and approximately 0.4% of memory CD8 clonotypes were shared. Larger estimated clonotype richness was generally found for naive subsets than for memory subsets. Sampling was limited to blood, and TCR repertoires in tissue likely differ from TCR repertoires in blood. Compared with non-shared clonotypes, the clonotypes found in all four sorted-subset donors had higher generation probabilities. Rarefaction of sorted-subset datasets indicated incomplete sequencing despite the large sequencing depth.

CDR3 length: 15 amino acids, cysteine to phenylalanine. Only the CDR3 portion is preserved as DNA: 45 bases, with reading frame beginning at the first base. CDR1 SGHKS and CDR2 YYEKEE are derived from the germline V gene (reference sequence). Germline trimming: 0 bases from V, 0 bases from J; junction bases outside gene matches: 2. CD8 naive samples were CD45RO-negative cells positively selected for CCR7, giving a CD45RA+CCR7+ population that excluded TemRA cells. The donors were healthy, HIV-negative adults who had no recently reported acute infections or vaccinations. Only Caucasian adults living in Nashville, Tennessee, USA were represented among the donors. After blood collection by leukapheresis, PBMCs were isolated using Ficoll-Histopaque density gradient centrifugation and then cryopreserved in the vapor phase of liquid nitrogen. Analytical flow cytometry was used to check the purity and quantity of every magnetically sorted T cell population. Genomic DNA was isolated from each sorted fraction and quantified by UV absorbance on a Nanodrop 2000c.

The chain is assembled from TRBV5-5 and TRBJ2-7; 8 of the junction bases match TRBD2. Material for sequencing was naive CD8+ T cells sorted from blood. The intended sense of this specimen's cell subset or site label: CD45RA+CCR7+. The sequence derives from a young man in good health. The DNA is TGTGCCAGCAGCTTGGTTAGCGGGAACTCCTACGAGCAGTACTTC. Its protein reads: CASSLVSGNSYEQYF.